This record covers a single TCR beta chain. The antigen is not known. The sample has other DNA sequences that encode this CDR3 too. These data come from a study of shared clonotypes between healthy human individuals. Study-level information: A couple of female and a few male donors aged 18 to 49 were enrolled.

CDR1 and CDR2 (germline): SEHNR, FQNEAQ (reference sequence). This CDR3 contains 14 residues. J gave up 3 bases and V 2 bases, and 4 bases lay outside the gene matches. In the naive CD8 group, cells lacked CD45RO and were positively selected for CCR7, so terminally differentiated effector memory CD45RA+ cells were left out. The healthy adult donors were HIV-negative and reported no recent acute infections or vaccinations. Genomic DNA of every subset was divided equally among multiple immunoSEQ plates. Libraries were prepared by immunoSEQ multiplex PCR; TCRdb keeps only in-frame clonotypes and omits some of them. The table records 550,000 to 750,000 clones, over 95% of them present only once. Study-wide results and caveats: A handful of donors showed sharing of around 5.3% of naive CD4 clonotypes.

The chain joins TRBV7-9 to TRBJ2-7; 7 nucleotides align to TRBD1. The sequenced sample consisted of naive CD8+ T cells sorted from blood. This TCR came from a woman aged 25 to 39 in good health. The CDR3 bases are TGTGCCAGCAGCTTACAAGACAGGGTCTACGAGCAGTACTTC. Protein sequence: CASSLQDRVYEQYF.